This T cell receptor (beta chain) was sequenced during a study of blood T cells in healthy people across ages. In this sample, this clonotype turned up a few times. What it recognizes is unknown. Using a J-beta primer mix together with a sample-barcoded 5' primer, a second PCR was run for about 7 to 12 cycles. TCRdb itself ran the 5' RACE reads through MiXCR, one entry per CDR3 protein. This sample has 500,000 to 650,000 distinct CDR3 sequences, with about 29% found just once. Study observations and caveats: TCR beta diversity tracked closely with naive T cell percentage.

CDR1 is SGDLS, CDR2 YYNGEE, per germline. V lost 7 bases and J 0 bases, leaving 14 bases between the germline ends. CDR3 length: 16 residues. Russia was home to the donors, healthy Caucasian individuals aged roughly 6 to 90. This sample also belongs to another study, concerning T cells of mothers and their children. From that second work: Samples came from a few healthy Caucasian mothers and their six children. Several million TCR beta reads per child versus over 8 million per mother.

Input material: blood. The genes are TRBV9 and TRBJ2-6; D remains unclear. The receptor was derived from a boy younger than 10 in good health. Here the CDR3 reads CASGLDIASGANVLTF. CDR3 sequence (DNA): TGTGCCAGCGGCCTAGATATAGCCTCTGGGGCCAACGTCCTGACTTTC.